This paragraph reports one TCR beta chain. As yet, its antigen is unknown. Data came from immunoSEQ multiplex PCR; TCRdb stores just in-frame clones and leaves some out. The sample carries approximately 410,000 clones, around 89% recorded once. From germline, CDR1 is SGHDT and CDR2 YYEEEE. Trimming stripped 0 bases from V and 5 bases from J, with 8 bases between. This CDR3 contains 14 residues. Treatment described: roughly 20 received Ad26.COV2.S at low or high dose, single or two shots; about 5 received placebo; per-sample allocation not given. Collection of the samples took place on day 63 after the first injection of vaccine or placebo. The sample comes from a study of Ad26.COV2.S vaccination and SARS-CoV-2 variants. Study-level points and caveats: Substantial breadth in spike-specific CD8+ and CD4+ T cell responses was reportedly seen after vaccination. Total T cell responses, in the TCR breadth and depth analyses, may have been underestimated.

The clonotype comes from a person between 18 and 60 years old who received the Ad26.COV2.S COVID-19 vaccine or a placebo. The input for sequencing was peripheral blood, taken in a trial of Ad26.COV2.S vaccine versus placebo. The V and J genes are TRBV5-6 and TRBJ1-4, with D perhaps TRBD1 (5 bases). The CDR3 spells CASSLAGQNEKLFF. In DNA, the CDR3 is TGTGCCAGCAGCTTGGCAGGACAAAATGAAAAACTGTTTTTT.